These 18 T cell receptor beta chains came from one sample sequenced in a study of shared clonotypes between healthy human individuals. Repertoires were generated with immunoSEQ multiplex PCR, while TCRdb's copy carries only in-frame clones and drops some. Among roughly 700,000 clones listed, roughly 87% were seen once. Sequencing was done on a sample of memory CD8+ T cells from PBMCs. The subset was: CD45RO+ cells pooled with CCR7-negative TemRA cells. The origin of the receptors is a man younger than 35 in good health. Some clones in this sample may be carry-over from other donors' samples.

This clone was picked up a small number of times. The DNA for the CDR3 is TGTGCTAGTGGTTTGGCGTCTAGCGGCCAGAGCTCCTACAATGAGCAGTTCTTC. Encoded protein: CASGLASSGQSSYNEQFF. This chain links TRBV12-5 with TRBJ2-1, with 7 bases identical to TRBD2. This CDR3 comprises 18 residues. V lost 1 base and J lost 0; bases outside the gene matches: 9. The germline CDR1 and CDR2 sequences are LGHNT and FRNRAP. Complete variable domain (other parts from reference TRBV12-5 and TRBJ2-1): DARVTQTPRHKVTEMGQEVTMRCQPILGHNTVFWYRQTMMQGLELLAYFRNRAPLDDSGMPKDRFSAEMPDATLATLKIQPSEPRDSAVYFCASGLASSGQSSYNEQFFGPGTRLTVL.

The J gene is TRBJ2-3, the V gene TRBV19; 10 bases map to TRBD1. This CDR3 contains 19 residues. Germline V gives CDR1 LNHDA, CDR2 SQIVND (reference sequence). The V segment lost 4 bases and the J segment 0 bases; nucleotides outside the gene matches: 13. The CDR3 loop reads CASSTRDRGLPLSTDTQYF. As DNA, the CDR3 is TGTGCCAGTAGTACCCGGGACAGGGGCCTCCCTCTCAGCACAGATACGCAGTATTTT.

The V and J genes are TRBV7-9 and TRBJ2-7; 7 nucleotides align to TRBD2. V dropped 3 bases and J dropped 3; count of bases not matched to a gene: 5. Germline CDR1 is SEHNR and CDR2 is FQNEAQ (reference sequence). CDR3 size: 14 residues. The CDR3 DNA reads TGTGCCAGCAGCTTTGGAGCGGGAAACTACGAGCAGTACTTC. Translation gives CASSFGAGNYEQYF. The whole variable domain, filled in from reference TRBV7-9 and TRBJ2-7, reads DTGVSQNPRHKITKRGQNVTFRCDPISEHNRLYWYRQTLGQGPEFLTYFQNEAQLEKSRLLSDRFSAERPKGSFSTLEIQRTEQGDSAMYLCASSFGAGNYEQYFGPGTRLTVT.

This rearrangement joins TRBV7-9 to TRBJ2-7; D gene unclear. Germline CDR1 and CDR2: SEHNR and FQNEAQ (reference sequence). CDR3 size: 16 residues. Trimming stripped 5 bases from V and 6 bases from J, with 23 bases between. The CDR3 nucleotides read TGTGCCAGCAGCCCACGACCGACCCCCTATCCCCCCGAGCAGTACTTC. This encodes CASSPRPTPYPPEQYF. The full variable domain, its missing parts supplied by reference TRBV7-9 and TRBJ2-7, is DTGVSQNPRHKITKRGQNVTFRCDPISEHNRLYWYRQTLGQGPEFLTYFQNEAQLEKSRLLSDRFSAERPKGSFSTLEIQRTEQGDSAMYLCASSPRPTPYPPEQYFGPGTRLTVT.

This chain links TRBV5-1 with TRBJ2-1; possible D gene TRBD1, 5 bases. The CDR3 extends over 16 amino acids. V lost 7 bases and J lost 8, with 25 bases in between. CDR1 and CDR2 from the germline V gene are SGHRS and YFSETQ. In nucleotides, the CDR3 is TGCGCCAGCGCCTTGGGGCTTGGCGGAATAAGGGATGAGCAGTTCTTC. Translating gives CASALGLGGIRDEQFF.

The V call is TRBV30, the J call TRBJ2-1; no reliable D call. Germline lookup yields CDR1 GTSNPN and CDR2 SVGIG (reference sequence). The CDR3 covers 12 residues. The ends were cut back, 8 bases at V and 5 bases at J, with 13 bases in the middle. The CDR3 here is CAGWARHNEQFF. CDR3 DNA sequence: TGTGCCGGATGGGCGCGCCACAATGAGCAGTTCTTC.

The chain couples TRBV4-2 to TRBJ1-4; D is uncertain. The germline V gene has CDR1 LGHNA and CDR2 YNFKEQ. The CDR3 extends over 15 amino acids. V was clipped by 0 bases and J by 6 bases, with 11 bases between them. The CDR3 DNA sequence: TGTGCCAGCAGCCAAGAGGATGTTAAGTATGAAAAACTGTTTTTT. Residues: CASSQEDVKYEKLFF.

The chain is built from TRBV5-6 and TRBJ1-5; 10 bases map to TRBD1. The CDR3 is made up of 13 amino acids. Germline trimming cut 3 bases from V and 6 bases from J; bases unmatched to any gene: 0. Per germline, CDR1 SGHDT and CDR2 YYEEEE. The CDR3 sequence: CASSWDRGQPQHF. The CDR3 DNA sequence: TGTGCCAGCAGCTGGGACAGGGGTCAGCCCCAGCATTTT.

This rearrangement joins TRBV29-1 to TRBJ1-1, with D possibly matching TRBD1 (6 bases). The V and J ends lost 8 bases and 10 bases respectively, with 17 bases between them. Germline loops: CDR1 SQVTM, CDR2 ANQGSEA. CDR3 length: 11 amino acids. CDR3: CSPRVAGVAFF. The DNA for the CDR3 is TGCAGCCCCAGGGTGGCAGGGGTAGCTTTCTTT.

This clone was recorded once. Other DNA sequences in the same sample also yield this CDR3. The gene calls are TRBV4-2 and TRBJ2-3; D unclear. The CDR3 totals 16 residues. Germline V gene lookup returns CDR1 LGHNA and CDR2 YNFKEQ. V lost 0 bases and J lost 2, with 12 bases in between. This CDR3 reads CASSQESGRSTDTQYF. CDR3 nucleotides: TGTGCCAGCAGCCAAGAGAGTGGAAGATCCACAGATACGCAGTATTTT.

V is TRBV5-1 and J is TRBJ2-2; D ambiguous. V was shortened by 1 base and J by 3 bases, with 10 bases between the two germline ends. CDR3 length: 15 residues. Germline CDR1 and CDR2: SGHRS and YFSETQ. CDR3 DNA sequence: TGCGCCAGCAGCTTGTCGTGGGGTGACACCGGGGAGCTGTTTTTT. As protein: CASSLSWGDTGELFF. The full variable domain, completed using reference TRBV5-1 and TRBJ2-2, is KAGVTQTPRYLIKTRGQQVTLSCSPISGHRSVSWYQQTPGQGLQFLFEYFSETQRNKGNFPGRFSGRQFSNSRSEMNVSTLELGDSALYLCASSLSWGDTGELFFGEGSRLTVL.

J is TRBJ2-1 and V is TRBV9; D may be TRBD2 (5 bases). The CDR3 contains 14 residues. Germline values: CDR1 SGDLS, CDR2 YYNGEE. V shed 4 bases and J shed 8 bases, with 16 bases lying between them. CDR3 amino acids: CASSPSGYIHEQFF. DNA of the CDR3: TGTGCCAGCAGCCCGAGCGGCTACATCCATGAGCAGTTCTTC.

This clone was seen a single time. This chain uses TRBV9 with TRBJ2-2; D assignment may be TRBD1 or TRBD2 (5 bases each). CDR1 SGDLS and CDR2 YYNGEE come from the germline V gene. This CDR3 contains 13 residues. V was clipped by 6 bases and J by 4 bases, with 10 bases between them. The CDR3 reads CASNVGRTGELFF. DNA of the CDR3: TGTGCCAGCAACGTGGGACGCACCGGGGAGCTGTTTTTT. The variable domain in full, with the rest retrieved from reference TRBV9 and TRBJ2-2, is DSGVTQTPKHLITATGQRVTLRCSPRSGDLSVYWYQQSLDQGLQFLIQYYNGEERAKGNILERFSAQQFPDLHSELNLSSLELGDSALYFCASNVGRTGELFFGEGSRLTVL.

The chain is built from TRBV6-5 and TRBJ1-5; D ambiguous. The CDR3 is 15 residues long. In germline, CDR1 is MNHEY, CDR2 SVGAGI. The ends were cut back, 0 bases at V and 3 bases at J, with 9 bases in the middle. CDR3 DNA: TGTGCCAGCAGTTACTCGCCGGCGTCCAATCAGCCCCAGCATTTT. Encoded protein: CASSYSPASNQPQHF.

This chain links TRBV2 with TRBJ2-1; D remains ambiguous. V lost 5 bases and J lost 2, with 10 bases in between. Germline V gene sequence: CDR1 SNHLY, CDR2 FYNNEI. The CDR3 loop spans 14 amino acids. CDR3 sequence (DNA): TGTGCCAGCAGTAGGGTAGCAGCCTACAATGAGCAGTTCTTC. Amino acids: CASSRVAAYNEQFF.

The rearrangement joins TRBV30 to TRBJ2-7; the D gene could be TRBD1 or TRBD2 (6 bases each). The CDR3 covers 14 residues. Germline-derived CDR1 and CDR2 are GTSNPN and SVGIG (reference sequence). With 8 bases removed from V and 2 bases from J, the gap between germline ends came to 19 bases. The DNA for the CDR3 is TGTGCCCGGACTCTCGGGGGCCGGCCCTACGAGCAGTACTTC. Amino acids: CARTLGGRPYEQYF.

This clone was seen only once. V is TRBV29-1 and J is TRBJ2-7; 10 positions match TRBD1. The germline V gene has CDR1 SQVTM and CDR2 ANQGSEA. The CDR3 spans 16 residues. V gave up 1 base and J gave up 3 bases; unmatched junction bases: 9. CDR3 loop: CSVEVPGQGIIYEQYF. CDR3 sequence (DNA): TGCAGCGTTGAAGTCCCGGGACAGGGGATTATCTACGAGCAGTACTTC.

The V gene is TRBV10-2, the J gene TRBJ2-7; 7 nucleotides align to TRBD2. Trimming at V came to 0 bases and at J to 3 bases, leaving 8 bases not matched to a gene. Germline values: CDR1 WSHSY, CDR2 SAAADI. The CDR3 consists of 16 residues. The CDR3 coding sequence is TGCGCCAGCAGTGAGTCTGATCTGGAGCGGGGCTACGAGCAGTACTTC. As protein: CASSESDLERGYEQYF.